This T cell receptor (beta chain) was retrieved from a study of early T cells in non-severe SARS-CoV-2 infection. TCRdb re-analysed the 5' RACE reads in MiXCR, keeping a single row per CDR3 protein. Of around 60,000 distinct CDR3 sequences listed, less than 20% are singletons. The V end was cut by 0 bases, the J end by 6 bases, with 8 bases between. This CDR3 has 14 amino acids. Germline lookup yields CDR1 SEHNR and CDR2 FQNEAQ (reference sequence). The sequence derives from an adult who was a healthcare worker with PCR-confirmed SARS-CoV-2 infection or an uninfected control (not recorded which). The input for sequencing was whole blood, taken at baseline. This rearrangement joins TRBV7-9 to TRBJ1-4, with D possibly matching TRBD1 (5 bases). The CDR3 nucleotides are TGTGCCAGCAGCTTAGCCGGGACCCATGAAAAACTGTTTTTT. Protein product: CASSLAGTHEKLFF.